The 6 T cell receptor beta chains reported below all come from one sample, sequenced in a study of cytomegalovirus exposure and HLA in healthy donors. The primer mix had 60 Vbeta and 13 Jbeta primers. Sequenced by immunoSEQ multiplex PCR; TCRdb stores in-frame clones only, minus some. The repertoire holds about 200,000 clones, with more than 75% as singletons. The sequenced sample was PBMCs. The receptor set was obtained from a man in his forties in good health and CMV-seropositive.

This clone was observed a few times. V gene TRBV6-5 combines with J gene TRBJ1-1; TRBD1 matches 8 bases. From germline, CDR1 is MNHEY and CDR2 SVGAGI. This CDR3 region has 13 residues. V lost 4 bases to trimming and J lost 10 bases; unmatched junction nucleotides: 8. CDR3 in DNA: TGTGCCAGCAGTTCCCCGACAGGGGATGTAGCTTTCTTT. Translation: CASSSPTGDVAFF.

The CDR3 region has the DNA TGTGCCAGCAGTGAAGTTTCAGGGGGGATGAACACTGAAGCTTTCTTT. Translated: CASSEVSGGMNTEAFF. The rearrangement links TRBV25-1 to TRBJ1-1; 7 nucleotides align to TRBD1. The CDR3 totals 16 residues. CDR1 and CDR2 (germline): MGHDK, SYGVNS. The V and J ends lost 2 bases and 0 bases, in that order; junction bases with no gene match: 6.

The CDR3 reads CASRLAGGGNTEAFF. DNA for the CDR3: TGTGCCAGCAGGCTCGCGGGGGGGGGAAACACTGAAGCTTTCTTT. V is TRBV27 and J is TRBJ1-1, with D possibly TRBD1 on 5 matching bases. V lost 6 bases and J 2 bases, leaving 16 bases between the germline ends. There are 15 residues in the CDR3. Germline V CDR1 and CDR2: MNHEY, SMNVEV (reference sequence).

CDR3 amino acids: CASSSNNPGTAYEQYV. The CDR3 nucleotides read TGCGCCAGCAGCTCGAATAACCCAGGGACAGCCTACGAGCAGTACGTC. V and J are TRBV5-1 and TRBJ2-7, with TRBD1 identical over 7 bases. V shed 3 bases, J shed 2 bases, and the junction held 11 bases outside the gene matches. CDR1 and CDR2 (germline): SGHRS, YFSETQ. The CDR3 is 16 amino acids.

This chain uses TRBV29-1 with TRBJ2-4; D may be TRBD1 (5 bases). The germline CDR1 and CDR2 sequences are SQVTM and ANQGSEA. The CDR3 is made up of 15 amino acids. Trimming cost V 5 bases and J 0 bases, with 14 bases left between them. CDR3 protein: CSVHGQELAKNIQYF. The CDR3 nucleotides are TGCAGCGTTCACGGACAAGAGCTAGCCAAAAACATTCAGTACTTC.

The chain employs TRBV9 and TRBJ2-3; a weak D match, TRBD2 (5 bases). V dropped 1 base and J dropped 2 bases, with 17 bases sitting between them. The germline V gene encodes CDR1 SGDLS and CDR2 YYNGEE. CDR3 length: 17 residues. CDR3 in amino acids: CASSVRGKESITDTQYF. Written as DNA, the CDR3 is TGTGCCAGCAGCGTAAGAGGGAAAGAAAGCATCACAGATACGCAGTATTTT.